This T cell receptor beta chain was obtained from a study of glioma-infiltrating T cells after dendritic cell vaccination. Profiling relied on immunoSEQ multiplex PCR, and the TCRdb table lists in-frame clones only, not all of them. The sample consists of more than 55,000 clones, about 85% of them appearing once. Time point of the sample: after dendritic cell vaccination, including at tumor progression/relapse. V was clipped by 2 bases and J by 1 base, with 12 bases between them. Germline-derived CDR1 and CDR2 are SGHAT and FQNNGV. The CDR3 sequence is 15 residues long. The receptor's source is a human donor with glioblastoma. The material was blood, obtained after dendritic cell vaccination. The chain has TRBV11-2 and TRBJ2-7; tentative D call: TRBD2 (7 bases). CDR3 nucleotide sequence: TGTGCCAGCAGCTTATCGCGGGGGCTGTCCTACGAGCAGTACTTC. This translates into CASSLSRGLSYEQYF. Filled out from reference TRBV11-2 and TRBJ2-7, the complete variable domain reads EAGVAQSPRYKIIEKRQSVAFWCNPISGHATLYWYQQILGQGPKLLIQFQNNGVVDDSQLPKDRFSAERLKGVDSTLKIQPAKLEDSAVYLCASSLSRGLSYEQYFGPGTRLTVT.